Listed here is a single T cell receptor (beta chain). As yet, its antigen is unknown. Over several immunoSEQ plates, each subset's genomic DNA was distributed in even portions. Replicate PCRs from sorted subsets contained approximately 190 ng DNA, which is 30,000 to 35,000 T cell genomes. Libraries were prepared by immunoSEQ multiplex PCR; TCRdb keeps only in-frame clonotypes and omits some of them. Altogether about 1,900,000 clones are present, about 94% being singletons, with the ten largest covering 1.2%. Naive CD8 cells lacked CD45RO, underwent positive selection for CCR7 and left out terminally differentiated effector memory CD45RA+ cells. The data were obtained in a study of shared clonotypes between healthy human individuals. Study outcomes and limitations: An anticipated effect of sequencing depth on clonotype sharing among donors was recognized. Richness estimates generally favored naive over memory subsets.

The CDR3 runs 14 residues. The germline V gene has CDR1 LNHDA and CDR2 SQIVND (reference sequence). Germline trimming cut 6 bases from V and 2 bases from J; bases unmatched to any gene: 7. The chain combines TRBV19 with TRBJ2-7, with TRBD1 matching 7 bases. This clonotype originated in a man younger than 35 in good health. The sample consisted of naive CD8+ T cells sorted from blood. The CDR3 DNA reads TGTGCCAGTAGCCCGACAGGGATAGCCTACGAGCAGTACTTC. Translating gives CASSPTGIAYEQYF.